These T cell receptor beta chains were read from a single sample in a study of cytomegalovirus exposure and HLA in healthy donors. Clones were sequenced by immunoSEQ multiplex PCR, and TCRdb holds only the in-frame ones, with some missing. This table holds about 120,000 clones, around 85% found once. Material: PBMCs. The source of these receptors is a woman aged 30 to 39 in good health and CMV-seronegative. Each CDR3 is given with its conserved first and last residue. Fields, in order: J gene, V gene, D gene, CDR3 length, clone size, CDR3 DNA, CDR3 protein. The D gene is left open where the match is weak. Clone size is given for some rows only: seen once, a few or many times, or a class if the clone is expanded.

TRBJ1-2	TRBV9	TRBD1	15	-	TGTGCCAGCAGCGTAGAAGGGACAGGGATTAGTGGCTACACCTTC	CASSVEGTGISGYTF
TRBJ1-3	TRBV2	TRBD1	15	-	TGTGCCAGCAGTATAGGGACAGGGGTTGAAAACACCATATATTTT	CASSIGTGVENTIYF
TRBJ1-2	TRBV6-6	-	16	-	TGTGCCAGCAGGCCGCCGGCGGGAGGCCTGGGCTATGGCTACACCTTC	CASRPPAGGLGYGYTF
TRBJ2-7	TRBV11-2	TRBD2	16	-	TGTGCCAGCAGCCGATTCGGACTAGCGGGGGTCGACGAGCAGTACTTC	CASSRFGLAGVDEQYF
TRBJ1-2	TRBV9	TRBD1	14	-	TGTGCCAGCAGCGTAGGGACAGGGCCCCTTGGCTACACCTTC	CASSVGTGPLGYTF
TRBJ2-3	TRBV30	TRBD2	14	once	TGTGCCTGGGGACTAGCGGGGACAACAGATACGCAGTATTTT	CAWGLAGTTDTQYF
TRBJ1-1	TRBV7-8	-	14	few	TGTGCCAGCAGCTTCGGACAGATGAACACTGAAGCTTTCTTT	CASSFGQMNTEAFF
TRBJ1-6	TRBV30	-	15	-	TGTGCCTGGAACCGGGAGGACGGGAGAAATTCACCCCTCCACTTT	CAWNREDGRNSPLHF
TRBJ2-1	TRBV9	-	13	-	TGTGCCAGCAGCTCTCAGGGCACCGATGAGCAGTTCTTC	CASSSQGTDEQFF
TRBJ1-2	TRBV15	TRBD1	14	-	TGTGCCACCAGTCGGGACAGTTTTTTAGAGGGCTACACCTTC	CATSRDSFLEGYTF
TRBJ2-2	TRBV27	TRBD1	16	-	TGTGCCAGCAGTTCGTACACCGGGACAGGGGACGGGGAGCTGTTTTTT	CASSSYTGTGDGELFF
TRBJ2-3	TRBV6-1	TRBD2	14	-	TGTGCCAGCATCAGGACTAGCAGAACAGATACGCAGTATTTT	CASIRTSRTDTQYF
TRBJ2-7	TRBV9	-	13	medium-sized	TGTGCCAGCAGCGTAGATTTAGGGGCACATCAGTACTTC	CASSVDLGAHQYF
TRBJ2-2	TRBV5-4	-	16	-	TGTGCCAGCAGCTCTCAACAGGGTACGAACACCGGGGAGCTGTTTTTT	CASSSQQGTNTGELFF
TRBJ1-1	TRBV7-2	-	14	-	TGTGCCAGCAGCCTCATAGGGGGTGGCACTGAAGCTTTCTTT	CASSLIGGGTEAFF
TRBJ2-7	TRBV30	-	14	-	TGTGCCTGGAGTCAGTATTGGCAGGGCGACGAGCAGTACTTC	CAWSQYWQGDEQYF
TRBJ1-5	TRBV28	TRBD1	14	-	TGTGCCAGCTCACAGGGGGCTGCCCTTGGGCCCCAGCATTTT	CASSQGAALGPQHF
TRBJ1-1	TRBV9	-	17	-	TGTGCCAGCAGCGCGGTCGGGGGATGGACGGCGAACACTGAAGCTTTCTTT	CASSAVGGWTANTEAFF
TRBJ2-7	TRBV7-9	TRBD1	15	-	TGTGCCAGCAGCCACCGGGACAGGGAATCGTACGAGCAGTACTTC	CASSHRDRESYEQYF
TRBJ2-7	TRBV18	-	15	-	TGTGCCAGCTCATCTGACAGAGCCTTACACTACGAGCAGTACTTC	CASSSDRALHYEQYF
TRBJ2-7	TRBV27	TRBD1	13	-	TGTGCCAGCCGAGGACAGGGTTTCCACGAGCAGTACTTC	CASRGQGFHEQYF
TRBJ1-5	TRBV5-1	TRBD1	15	-	TGCGCCAGCAGCCCGGGACAGGGATTAAATCAGCCCCAGCATTTT	CASSPGQGLNQPQHF
TRBJ1-6	TRBV6-1	-	11	-	TGTGCCAGCTCGGGGGGTTCACCCCTCCACTTT	CASSGGSPLHF
TRBJ2-7	TRBV7-2	-	13	-	TGTGCCAGCAGCTTAGGCAGGCCCTACGAGCAGTACTTC	CASSLGRPYEQYF
TRBJ1-1	TRBV19	TRBD1	13	-	TGTGCCAGTAGTAGAAGACAGGGAACTGAAGCTTTCTTT	CASSRRQGTEAFF
TRBJ1-2	TRBV7-8	-	14	-	TGTGCCAGCAGCCAAAGAGGACAGTACCATGGCTACACCTTC	CASSQRGQYHGYTF
TRBJ1-2	TRBV9	TRBD1	16	-	TGTGCCAGCACCACCTCGGGACAGGGGTCGAACTATGGCTACACCTTC	CASTTSGQGSNYGYTF
TRBJ2-7	TRBV5-1	TRBD1	15	-	TGCGCCAGCAGCTCCGGGACAGGGGGCGTTTACGAGCAGTACTTC	CASSSGTGGVYEQYF
TRBJ2-3	TRBV10-3	TRBD1	16	-	TGTGCCATCAGTCCTACAGGGGCAGGGGCACAAGATACGCAGTATTTT	CAISPTGAGAQDTQYF
TRBJ2-3	TRBV2	-	13	-	TGTGCCAGCATGCGGGGGCATTTTGATACGCAGTATTTT	CASMRGHFDTQYF
TRBJ1-1	TRBV10-2	TRBD1	13	few	TGCGCCAGCAGACCAGGGGGCGGCACTGAAGCTTTCTTT	CASRPGGGTEAFF
TRBJ1-2	TRBV7-9	TRBD1	15	-	TGTGCCAGCAGCTCTAGGACAGGGTCGGACTATGGCTACACCTTC	CASSSRTGSDYGYTF
TRBJ1-5	TRBV6-5	-	14	once	TGTGCCAGCAGCCGGCTCGAGGGCCATCAGCCCCAGCATTTT	CASSRLEGHQPQHF
TRBJ2-7	TRBV5-1	-	13	-	TGCGCCAGCAGCTGGGCCCTCCTCTACGAGCAGTACTTC	CASSWALLYEQYF
TRBJ2-1	TRBV30	TRBD2	15	-	TGTGCCTGGGGGATCCCAGCGGGGGCCTACAATGAGCAGTTCTTC	CAWGIPAGAYNEQFF
TRBJ1-1	TRBV9	-	14	once	TGTGCCAGCAGCGTAGAGAACAGGAACACTGAAGCTTTCTTT	CASSVENRNTEAFF
TRBJ2-7	TRBV14	TRBD1	16	once	TGTGCCAGCAGCCAAGGTGGGGGACAGGAAACCTACGAGCAGTACTTC	CASSQGGGQETYEQYF
TRBJ1-5	TRBV28	TRBD1	14	-	TGTGCCAGCAGGGGTCAGGGGGGCCCGCAGCCCCAGCATTTT	CASRGQGGPQPQHF
TRBJ2-5	TRBV5-6	TRBD2	18	few	TGTGCCAGCAGCTCCCTCTTGCGGGGGGTTACCAATTCCGAGACCCAGTACTTC	CASSSLLRGVTNSETQYF
TRBJ1-4	TRBV7-6	TRBD1	19	few	TGTGCCAGCAGCTTAGCCACGGGACAGGGGGAGGGGGATCGTGAAAAACTGTTTTTT	CASSLATGQGEGDREKLFF
TRBJ1-1	TRBV7-8	-	14	-	TGTGCCAGCAGCTTAGGAGCAGGATGGGCTAAAGCTTTCTTT	CASSLGAGWAKAFF
TRBJ2-2	TRBV11-3	TRBD2	13	-	TGTGCCAGCACGGGGGGGAACACCGGGGAGCTGTTTTTT	CASTGGNTGELFF
TRBJ1-1	TRBV5-1	TRBD1	15	-	TGCGCCAGCAGCTCGCAAACCCCAGGGGGCACGGAAGCTTTCTTT	CASSSQTPGGTEAFF
TRBJ1-1	TRBV6-6	TRBD1	15	-	TGTGCCAGCCTCCGGGGACAGGGGGCCGACACTGAAGCTTTCTTT	CASLRGQGADTEAFF
TRBJ2-1	TRBV4-3	-	16	-	TGCGCCAGCAGCCAAGGTGGGGGCCCCCTCGGTAATGAGCAGTTCTTC	CASSQGGGPLGNEQFF
TRBJ1-2	TRBV6-5	-	14	-	TGTGCCAGCAGTTACACCCTAACAGGGAGTGGCTACACCTTC	CASSYTLTGSGYTF
TRBJ2-7	TRBV9	-	15	-	TGTGCCAGCAGCACCCGGGACACCAGCTCCTACGAGCAGTACTTC	CASSTRDTSSYEQYF
TRBJ1-6	TRBV23-1	-	15	-	TGCGCCACCCCTCCGACAGGAACCTATAATTCACCCCTCCACTTT	CATPPTGTYNSPLHF
TRBJ2-1	TRBV6-1	-	14	-	TGTGCCAGCAGTGAACGGGGGTACTACAATGAGCAGTTCTTC	CASSERGYYNEQFF
TRBJ1-2	TRBV6-5	-	12	-	TGTGCCAGCAGCTTACGGACTGGAGGCTACACCTTC	CASSLRTGGYTF